One and the same sample provided the 8 T cell receptor beta chains below, sequenced in a study of blood T cell repertoires in COVID-19. The protocol was immunoSEQ multiplex PCR, while the TCRdb copy is restricted to in-frame clones and leaves out a portion. The sample contains 200,000 to 250,000 clones, over 75% of which appear only once. The sample consisted of PBMCs or T cells enriched from blood (not recorded which). The receptors originated from a woman in her 30s who had been exposed to COVID-19.

V is TRBV19 and J is TRBJ1-6; 7 bases agree with TRBD1. Germline loops: CDR1 LNHDA, CDR2 SQIVND (reference sequence). The CDR3 has 15 residues. V shed 3 bases, J shed 7 bases, and the junction held 6 bases outside the gene matches. In nucleotides, the CDR3 is TGTGCCAGTAGTATCAGGCACAGGGGCAATTCACCCCTCCACTTT. Protein: CASSIRHRGNSPLHF.

J is TRBJ1-1 and V is TRBV12-3 or TRBV12-4; no clear D. V lost 4 bases and J 4 bases, leaving 7 bases between the germline ends. The CDR3 has 12 residues. The CDR3 DNA is TGTGCCAGCAGTTCGTATAGCACTGAAGCTTTCTTT. Translation gives CASSSYSTEAFF.

In its sample, this clone was seen once. The chain employs TRBV5-1 and TRBJ2-2, with D possibly being TRBD1 (7 bases). CDR3 length: 15 residues. Germline V lookup: CDR1 SGHRS, CDR2 YFSETQ. V shed 2 bases and J shed 3 bases, with 11 bases lying between them. The CDR3 loop is CASSFGGGYTGELFF. CDR3 nucleotides: TGCGCCAGCAGCTTTGGAGGGGGCTACACCGGGGAGCTGTTTTTT.

The J gene is TRBJ1-1, the V gene TRBV2, with TRBD1 as a possible D gene (6 bases). Germline-derived CDR1 and CDR2 are SNHLY and FYNNEI. The V end lost 7 bases, the J end lost 1 base, and 10 bases lay between the germline ends. The CDR3 covers 13 residues. The CDR3 loop reads CASNRQENTEAFF. The CDR3 coding sequence is TGTGCCAGCAATCGACAGGAGAACACTGAAGCTTTCTTT.

This clone was counted once. A much more abundant neighbour one base away suggests this may be a read error. The V call is TRBV7-9, the J call TRBJ2-1, with D maybe TRBD1 (6 bases). This CDR3 comprises 13 residues. The V end was cut by 5 bases, the J end by 3 bases, with 8 bases between. Germline CDR1 and CDR2: SEHNR and FQNEAQ (reference sequence). CDR3 residues: CASSPDSYNEQFF. In DNA, the CDR3 is TGTGCCAGCAGCCCGGACAGCTACAATGAGCAGTTCTTC.

V gene TRBV19 combines with J gene TRBJ1-6; 8 bases are shared with TRBD1. Germline V gene sequence: CDR1 LNHDA, CDR2 SQIVND (reference sequence). This CDR3 region has 14 residues. Losses at the gene ends were 6 bases for V and 11 bases for J; bases not matched to a gene: 9. The CDR3 sequence: CASRPGQEGTPLHF. CDR3 nucleotides: TGTGCCAGTAGACCGGGACAGGAAGGGACACCCCTCCACTTT. Variable domain in full (rest from reference TRBV19 and TRBJ1-6): DGGITQSPKYLFRKEGQNVTLSCEQNLNHDAMYWYRQDPGQGLRLIYYSQIVNDFQKGDIAEGYSVSREKKESFPLTVTSAQKNPTAFYLCASRPGQEGTPLHFGNGTRLTVT.

The chain joins TRBV27 to TRBJ1-1; D ambiguous. CDR1 MNHEY and CDR2 SMNVEV come from the germline V gene (reference sequence). The CDR3 sequence is 16 residues long. V lost 5 bases, J lost 1 base, and 17 bases lay in between. Here the CDR3 DNA reads TGTGCCAGCAGTCCCCTTCTCGTGACTAAGAACACTGAAGCTTTCTTT. Its translation: CASSPLLVTKNTEAFF.

V usage is TRBV3-1 (or the pseudogene TRBV3-2) and J usage is TRBJ2-5; 8 positions agree with TRBD2. This CDR3 comprises 17 residues. V lost 1 base, J lost 3 bases, and 10 bases stayed unmatched. The germline gives CDR1 LGHDT, CDR2 YNNKEL (reference sequence). The CDR3 here is CASSQALPGRVKETQYF. The DNA for the CDR3 is TGTGCCAGCAGCCAAGCTCTTCCCGGGAGGGTCAAAGAGACCCAGTACTTC.